The subject of this entry is one T cell receptor beta chain. Antigen unknown. The assay was immunoSEQ multiplex PCR, and TCRdb's table has in-frame clones only and misses some. The sample has 3,000 to 4,000 clones, roughly 84% seen once. Germline CDR1 reads MGHDK; CDR2 reads SYGVNS. V was shortened by 3 bases and J by 7 bases, with 15 bases between the two germline ends. The CDR3 is made up of 15 amino acids. Normal lung was sampled as far from the tumour as possible, at least 3 cm. This entry is derived from a study of immune cell composition in non-small cell lung cancer. Overall study findings and caveats: Tumour-associated clones >0.5% occurred in under 40% of adenocarcinomas, 75% of squamous.

Sequenced input: non-adjacent lung tissue. The chain recombines TRBV25-1 with TRBJ2-2, with unresolved D. The sequence came from a human donor with non-small cell lung cancer. CDR3 in amino acids: CASSDQPGAVGELFF. CDR3 DNA: TGTGCCAGCAGTGACCAGCCCGGAGCCGTCGGGGAGCTGTTTTTT.